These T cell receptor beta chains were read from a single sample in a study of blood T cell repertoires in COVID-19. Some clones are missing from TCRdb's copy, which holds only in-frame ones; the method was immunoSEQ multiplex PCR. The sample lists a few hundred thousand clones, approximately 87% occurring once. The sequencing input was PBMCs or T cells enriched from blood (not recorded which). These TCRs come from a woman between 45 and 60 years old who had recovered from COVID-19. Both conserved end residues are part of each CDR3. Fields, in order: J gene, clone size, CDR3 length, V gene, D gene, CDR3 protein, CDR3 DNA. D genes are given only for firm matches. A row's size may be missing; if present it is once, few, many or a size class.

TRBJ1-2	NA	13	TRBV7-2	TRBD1	CASRSTGVNGYTF	TGTGCCAGCAGATCAACAGGGGTCAATGGCTACACCTTC
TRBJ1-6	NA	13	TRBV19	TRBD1	CASGDRDDSPLHF	TGTGCCAGCGGGGACAGGGACGATTCACCCCTCCACTTT
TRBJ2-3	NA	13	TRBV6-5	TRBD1	CASRDSTTDTQYF	TGTGCCAGCCGGGACAGTACTACAGATACGCAGTATTTT
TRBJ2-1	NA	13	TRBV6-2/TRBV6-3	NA	CASSTSSYNEQFF	TGTGCCAGCAGTACAAGCTCCTACAATGAGCAGTTCTTC
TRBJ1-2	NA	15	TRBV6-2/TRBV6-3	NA	CASSYSLLRDYGYTF	TGTGCCAGCAGTTACAGCCTCCTAAGAGACTATGGCTACACCTTC
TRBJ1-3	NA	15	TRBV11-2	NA	CASNLGLYSGNTIYF	TGTGCCAGCAACCTGGGACTTTACTCTGGAAACACCATATATTTT
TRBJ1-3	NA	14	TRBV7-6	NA	CASSSPLSANTIYF	TGTGCCAGCAGCTCCCCCCTTTCCGCGAACACCATATATTTT
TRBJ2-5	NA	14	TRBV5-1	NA	CASSLVGREETQYF	TGCGCCAGCAGCTTGGTAGGCAGGGAAGAGACCCAGTACTTC
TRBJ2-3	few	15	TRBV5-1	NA	CASSPTGGPQDTQYF	TGCGCCAGCAGCCCCACCGGAGGACCTCAAGATACGCAGTATTTT
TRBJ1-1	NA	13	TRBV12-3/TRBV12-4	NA	CASSPTENTEAFF	TGTGCCAGCAGTCCGACTGAGAACACTGAAGCTTTCTTT
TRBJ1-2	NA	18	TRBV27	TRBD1	CASSPWGGQGRSFYGYTF	TGTGCCAGCAGTCCATGGGGCGGACAGGGGAGGAGTTTCTATGGCTACACCTTC
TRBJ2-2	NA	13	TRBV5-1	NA	CASSPRFPGELFF	TGCGCCAGCAGCCCTAGATTCCCCGGGGAGCTGTTTTTT
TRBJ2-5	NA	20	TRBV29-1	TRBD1	CSVEGSGQGSKGPVFQTQYF	TGCAGCGTTGAAGGTTCCGGACAGGGATCTAAGGGGCCCGTATTTCAGACCCAGTACTTC
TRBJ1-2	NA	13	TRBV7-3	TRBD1	CASSSDRGYGYTF	TGTGCCAGCAGCTCCGACAGGGGCTATGGCTACACCTTC
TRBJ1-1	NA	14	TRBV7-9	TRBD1	CASSVRDRADEAFF	TGTGCCAGCAGCGTCCGGGACAGGGCCGATGAAGCTTTCTTT
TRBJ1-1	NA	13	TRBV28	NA	CASRLVRNTEAFF	TGTGCCAGCAGACTAGTCCGGAACACTGAAGCTTTCTTT
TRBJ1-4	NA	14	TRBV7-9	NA	CASSLGPTNEKLFF	TGTGCCAGCAGCTTAGGTCCTACTAATGAAAAACTGTTTTTT
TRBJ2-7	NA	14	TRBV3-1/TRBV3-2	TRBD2	CASSPSGGAYEQYF	TGTGCCAGCAGCCCTAGCGGGGGGGCGTACGAGCAGTACTTC
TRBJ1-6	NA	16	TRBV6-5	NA	CASSYSTWGRNSPLHF	TGTGCCAGCAGTTACTCTACGTGGGGGAGGAATTCACCCCTCCACTTT
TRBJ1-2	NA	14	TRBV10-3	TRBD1	CAISQTGRQDGYTF	TGTGCCATTAGCCAGACAGGGAGACAGGATGGCTACACCTTC
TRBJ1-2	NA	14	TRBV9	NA	CASSVADRNYGYTF	TGTGCCAGCAGCGTAGCCGACAGGAACTATGGCTACACCTTC
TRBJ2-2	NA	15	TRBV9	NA	CASSSHQGATGELFF	TGTGCCAGCAGCTCCCACCAGGGTGCCACCGGGGAGCTGTTTTTT
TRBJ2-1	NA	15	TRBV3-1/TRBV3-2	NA	CASSVPPWPQGEQFF	TGTGCCAGCAGCGTACCGCCGTGGCCCCAGGGTGAGCAGTTCTTC
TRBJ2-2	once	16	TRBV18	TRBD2	CASSPPGTTNTGELFF	TGTGCCAGCTCACCACCTGGGACTACCAACACCGGGGAGCTGTTTTTT
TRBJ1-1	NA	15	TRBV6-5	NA	CASSYRQPKPFEAFF	TGTGCCAGCAGTTACCGACAGCCCAAGCCTTTTGAAGCTTTCTTT
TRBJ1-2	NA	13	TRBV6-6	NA	CASSYDSSYGYTF	TGTGCCAGCAGTTACGACAGTTCCTATGGCTACACCTTC
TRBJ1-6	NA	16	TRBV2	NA	CASSDRAGSVNSPLHF	TGTGCCAGCAGTGATCGGGCAGGGTCAGTTAATTCACCCCTCCACTTT
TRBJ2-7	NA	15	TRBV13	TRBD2	CASSLGPSGYYEQYF	TGTGCCAGCAGCTTAGGGCCTAGCGGATATTACGAGCAGTACTTC
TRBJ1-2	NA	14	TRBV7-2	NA	CASSYPGGNYGYTF	TGTGCCAGCAGCTACCCGGGAGGGAACTATGGCTACACCTTC
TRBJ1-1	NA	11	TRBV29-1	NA	CSVVSVTEAFF	TGCAGCGTTGTCTCCGTGACTGAAGCTTTCTTT
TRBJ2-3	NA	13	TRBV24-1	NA	CATGGTDTDTQYF	TGTGCCACCGGGGGGACAGACACCGATACGCAGTATTTT
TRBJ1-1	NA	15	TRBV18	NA	CASSRAGEAYTEAFF	TGTGCCAGCTCACGCGCCGGGGAGGCATACACTGAAGCTTTCTTT
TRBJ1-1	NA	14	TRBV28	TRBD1	CASTPGTVNTEAFF	TGTGCCAGCACCCCCGGGACAGTTAACACTGAAGCTTTCTTT
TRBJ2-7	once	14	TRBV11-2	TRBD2	CASSKSGGALEQYF	TGTGCCAGCAGCAAAAGCGGGGGGGCCTTGGAGCAGTACTTC
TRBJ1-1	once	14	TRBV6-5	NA	CASSYFRGNTEAFF	TGTGCCAGCAGTTACTTCAGGGGGAACACTGAAGCTTTCTTT
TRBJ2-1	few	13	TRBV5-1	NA	CASSFSVSLEQFF	TGCGCCAGCAGCTTCTCTGTTAGCCTTGAGCAGTTCTTC
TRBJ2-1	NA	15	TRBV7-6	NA	CASSPPLSGGNEQFF	TGTGCCAGCAGCCCACCACTTTCCGGGGGCAATGAGCAGTTCTTC
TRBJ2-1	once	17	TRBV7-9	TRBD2	CASSIPLAGPPSDEQFF	TGTGCCAGCAGCATACCTTTAGCGGGTCCGCCAAGCGATGAGCAGTTCTTC
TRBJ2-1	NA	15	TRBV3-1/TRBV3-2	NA	CASSYRGGSYNEQFF	TGTGCCAGCAGCTATAGGGGGGGCTCCTACAATGAGCAGTTCTTC
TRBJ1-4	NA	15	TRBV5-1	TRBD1	CASSTTGAVGEKLFF	TGCGCCAGCAGCACCACAGGGGCAGTGGGTGAAAAACTGTTTTTT
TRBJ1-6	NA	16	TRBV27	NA	CASSSSGFARGSPLHF	TGTGCCAGCAGTTCCTCGGGATTCGCGAGGGGGTCACCCCTCCACTTT
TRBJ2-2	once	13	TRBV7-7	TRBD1	CASSRTGTGELFF	TGTGCTAGCAGCAGGACAGGCACCGGGGAGCTGTTTTTT
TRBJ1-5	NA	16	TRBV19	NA	CASSISGARENQPQHF	TGTGCCAGTAGTATTTCAGGGGCAAGGGAGAATCAGCCCCAGCATTTT
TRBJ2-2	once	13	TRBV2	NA	CASVTQGTGELFF	TGTGCCAGCGTAACTCAGGGTACCGGGGAGCTGTTTTTT
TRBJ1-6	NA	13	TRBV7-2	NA	CASSLVQTAPLHF	TGTGCCAGCAGCTTAGTACAGACAGCGCCCCTCCACTTT
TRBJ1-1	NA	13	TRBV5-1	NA	CASSRGELTEAFF	TGCGCCAGCAGCCGAGGAGAACTTACTGAAGCTTTCTTT
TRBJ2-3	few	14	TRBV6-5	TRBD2	CASSYSSGGDTQYF	TGTGCCAGCAGTTATTCTAGCGGGGGGGATACGCAGTATTTT
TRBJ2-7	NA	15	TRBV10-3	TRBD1	CAISESTGGMREQYF	TGTGCCATCAGTGAGTCGACAGGGGGTATGAGGGAGCAGTACTTC
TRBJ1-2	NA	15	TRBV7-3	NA	CASSLMVVKDNGYTF	TGTGCCAGCAGCTTAATGGTCGTGAAAGACAATGGCTACACCTTC
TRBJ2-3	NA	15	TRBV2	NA	CASSERLTSGDTQYF	TGTGCCAGCAGTGAGCGACTTACCAGCGGGGATACGCAGTATTTT
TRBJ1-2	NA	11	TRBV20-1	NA	CSARANYGYTF	TGCAGTGCCAGGGCTAACTATGGCTACACCTTC
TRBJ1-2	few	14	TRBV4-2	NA	CASSQDRSNYGYTF	TGTGCCAGCAGCCAAGACAGATCTAACTATGGCTACACCTTC
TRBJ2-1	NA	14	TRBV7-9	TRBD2	CATSGGSLYNEQFF	TGTGCCACTAGCGGGGGGTCCCTCTACAATGAGCAGTTCTTC
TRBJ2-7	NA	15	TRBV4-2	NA	CASSQDWSDMYEQYF	TGTGCCAGCAGCCAAGATTGGTCGGACATGTACGAGCAGTACTTC
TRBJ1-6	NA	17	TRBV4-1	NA	CASSQEAGDPYNSPLHF	TGCGCCAGCAGCCAAGAGGCGGGAGACCCCTATAATTCACCCCTCCACTTT